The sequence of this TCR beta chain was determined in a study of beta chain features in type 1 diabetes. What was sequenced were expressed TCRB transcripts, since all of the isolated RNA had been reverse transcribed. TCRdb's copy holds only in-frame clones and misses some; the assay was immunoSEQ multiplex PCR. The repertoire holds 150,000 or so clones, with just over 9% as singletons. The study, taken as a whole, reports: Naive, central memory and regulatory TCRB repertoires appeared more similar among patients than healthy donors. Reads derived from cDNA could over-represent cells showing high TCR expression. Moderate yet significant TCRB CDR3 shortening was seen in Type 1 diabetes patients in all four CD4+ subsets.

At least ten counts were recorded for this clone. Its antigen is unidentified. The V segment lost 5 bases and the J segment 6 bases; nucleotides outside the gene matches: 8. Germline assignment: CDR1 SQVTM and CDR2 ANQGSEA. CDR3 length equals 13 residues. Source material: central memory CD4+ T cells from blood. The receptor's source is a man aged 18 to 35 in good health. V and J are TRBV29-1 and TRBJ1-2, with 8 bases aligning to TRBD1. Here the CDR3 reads CSVHRTGLNGYTF. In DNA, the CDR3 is TGCAGCGTTCATAGGACAGGGCTAAATGGCTACACCTTC.